These 8 T cell receptor beta chains originate from one sample sequenced in a study of blood T cell repertoires in COVID-19. Here immunoSEQ multiplex PCR was the method, and the copy in TCRdb shows in-frame clones only, minus some. The data show 70,000 or so clones, about 88% seen once. The sequenced material came from peripheral blood. The receptor set was obtained from a man aged 65-85 years with active COVID-19.

This chain connects TRBV9 to TRBJ2-7; weak D call: TRBD2 (5 bases). Trimming pared 2 bases from V and 0 bases from J, leaving 9 bases between. The CDR3 contains 14 residues. Looked up from germline, CDR1 is SGDLS and CDR2 is YYNGEE. In nucleotides, the CDR3 is TGTGCCAGCAGCGTGGGGAGCGTCTCCTACGAGCAGTACTTC. Its protein product is CASSVGSVSYEQYF.

DNA of the CDR3: TGTGCCAGCTCATTACTACCAGGGAACAGTGGAAACACCATATATTTT. It encodes CASSLLPGNSGNTIYF. The genes are TRBV18 and TRBJ1-3, with D tentatively TRBD1 (5 bases). The CDR3 loop spans 16 amino acids. Trimming stripped 5 bases from V and 3 bases from J, with 17 bases between. Germline loops: CDR1 KGHSH, CDR2 LQKENI.

The chain joins TRBV19 to TRBJ1-1; maybe TRBD1 (6 bases). Trimming pared 0 bases from V and 8 bases from J, leaving 10 bases between. The CDR3 consists of 13 residues. Looked up from germline, CDR1 is LNHDA and CDR2 is SQIVND (reference sequence). CDR3 bases: TGTGCCAGTAGTATAGATCAGGGGCCCGAAGCTTTCTTT. Its protein is CASSIDQGPEAFF.

This clone has only one observation. In nucleotides, the CDR3 is TGTGCCAGCAGCCCCAACTACGAGCAGTACTTC. It translates to CASSPNYEQYF. V usage is TRBV7-8 and J usage is TRBJ2-7; D is unresolved. Germline V gene data show CDR1 as SGHVS and CDR2 as FQNEAQ. The CDR3 is made up of 11 amino acids. V lost 5 bases, J lost 3 bases, and 5 bases lay in between.

The rearrangement uses TRBV18 and TRBJ2-3; 11 bases map to TRBD2. Losses at the gene ends were 3 bases for V and 1 base for J; bases not matched to a gene: 9. Germline V gene sequence: CDR1 KGHSH, CDR2 LQKENI. The CDR3 runs to 18 residues. CDR3 in amino acids: CASSPLAGGGRRTDTQYF. The CDR3, as DNA: TGTGCCAGCTCACCCCTAGCGGGAGGCGGCCGGCGCACAGATACGCAGTATTTT.

This clone was counted a single time. This chain uses TRBV11-3 with TRBJ1-4; 7 nucleotides line up with TRBD1. The CDR3 covers 15 residues. Trimming at V came to 5 bases and at J to 8 bases, leaving 11 bases not matched to a gene. Per germline, CDR1 SGHNT and CDR2 YENEEA. In DNA form, the CDR3 reads TGTGCCAGCAGCCAGTTCTCAGGGACAGCCGAAAAACTGTTTTTT. Amino acids: CASSQFSGTAEKLFF.

This sequence joins TRBV19 and TRBJ2-6; tentatively, D is TRBD1 (5 bases). Trimming cost V 6 bases and J 2 bases, with 8 bases left between them. The CDR3 consists of 14 residues. Germline CDR1 and CDR2: LNHDA and SQIVND (reference sequence). The CDR3 sequence: CASSQGAGANVLTF. CDR3 nucleotide sequence: TGTGCCAGTAGCCAGGGTGCTGGGGCCAACGTCCTGACTTTC.

This clone was recorded once. This sequence joins TRBV7-2 and TRBJ1-2; 8 bases are shared with TRBD1. Germline loops: CDR1 SGHTA, CDR2 FQGNSA. V was clipped by 5 bases and J by 3 bases; unmatched bases: 5. This CDR3 contains 14 residues. The chain's CDR3 is CASSPQGGDYGYTF. CDR3 DNA: TGTGCCAGCAGCCCACAGGGGGGAGACTATGGCTACACCTTC. The entire variable domain, with the rest obtained from reference TRBV7-2 and TRBJ1-2, is as follows: GAGVSQSPSNKVTEKGKDVELRCDPISGHTALYWYRQSLGQGLEFLIYFQGNSAPDKSGLPSDRFSAERTGGSVSTLTIQRTQQEDSAVYLCASSPQGGDYGYTFGSGTRLTVV.